What follows are 14 T cell receptor beta chains derived from one specimen sequenced in a study of blood T cell repertoires in COVID-19. The table came from immunoSEQ multiplex PCR; TCRdb's copy has only in-frame clones and leaves some out. Counted here are roughly 200,000 clones, roughly 89% occurring once; the ten biggest clones make up 2% to 2.5%. The sequenced sample consisted of PBMCs or T cells enriched from blood (not recorded which). The receptors come from a middle-aged woman with acute COVID-19.

V gene TRBV7-9 combines with J gene TRBJ1-4; 9 bases are a match to TRBD1. Germline lookup yields CDR1 SEHNR and CDR2 FQNEAQ (reference sequence). The CDR3 is made up of 14 amino acids. After removal of 4 bases from V and 7 bases from J, the junction contained 4 bases not matched to a gene. CDR3 loop: CASSSQGAGEKLFF. CDR3 nucleotides: TGTGCCAGCAGCTCACAGGGGGCTGGTGAAAAACTGTTTTTT.

CDR3 sequence reads: CASSEPGLGSTDTQYF. The CDR3 nucleotides read TGTGCCAGCAGCGAACCGGGACTTGGAAGCACAGATACGCAGTATTTT. The chain combines TRBV9 with TRBJ2-3; weak D call: TRBD2 (6 bases). Germline V CDR1 and CDR2: SGDLS, YYNGEE. V was pared by 3 bases and J by 0 bases, with 14 bases between. This CDR3 contains 16 residues.

V is TRBV11-2 and J is TRBJ2-7; 7 nucleotides line up with TRBD2. CDR3 length: 15 amino acids. Trimming cost V 1 base and J 5 bases; bases outside gene matches: 8. CDR1 and CDR2 from the germline V gene are SGHAT and FQNNGV. DNA of the CDR3: TGTGCCAGCAGCTTAGGGCCGGGACGGGGGGACGAGCAGTACTTC. Translation gives CASSLGPGRGDEQYF.

This chain joins TRBV12-3 or TRBV12-4 and TRBJ1-4; a weak D match, TRBD1 (5 bases). With 6 bases removed from V and 12 bases from J, the gap between germline ends came to 17 bases. The CDR3 runs to 13 residues. The CDR3 nucleotides read TGTGCCAGCAGACCCCCAGGGTCAGGAGAACTGTTTTTT. Encoded protein: CASRPPGSGELFF.

V and J are TRBV27 and TRBJ1-1, with D possibly matching TRBD1 (6 bases). Deletions cut 6 bases from V and 2 bases from J, with 13 bases between. The germline gives CDR1 MNHEY, CDR2 SMNVEV (reference sequence). This CDR3 has 14 residues. The CDR3 DNA follows: TGTGCCAGCAGCGCCTCAGGGGCCAACACTGAAGCTTTCTTT. As protein: CASSASGANTEAFF.

The sample holds one count of this clone. This chain connects TRBV24-1 to TRBJ1-5; the match to TRBD1 covers 7 bases. With V trimmed by 4 bases and J by 7 bases, 9 bases remained unmatched. This CDR3 is 15 amino acids long. Germline V lookup: CDR1 KGHDR, CDR2 SFDVKD. CDR3 protein: CATSDNDRAGQPQHF. CDR3 nucleotide sequence: TGTGCCACCAGTGACAACGACAGGGCAGGACAGCCCCAGCATTTT.

The CDR3 sequence is CASCQGYNQPQHF. Written as DNA, the CDR3 is TGTGCCAGCTGTCAGGGTTACAATCAGCCCCAGCATTTT. V usage is TRBV7-8 and J usage is TRBJ1-5, with D possibly matching TRBD1 (5 bases). CDR1 and CDR2 (germline): SGHVS, FQNEAQ. Trimming took 8 bases from V and 3 from J, leaving 11 bases between them. The CDR3 covers 13 residues.

The chain recombines TRBV2 with TRBJ1-1; D is unclear. V gave up 6 bases and J gave up 5 bases, with 10 bases separating them. Germline loops: CDR1 SNHLY, CDR2 FYNNEI. The CDR3 is 12 residues long. CDR3 sequence (DNA): TGTGCCAGCAGCCATCCGGGTACTGAAGCTTTCTTT. Protein product: CASSHPGTEAFF.

The sample holds one count of this clone. The rearrangement uses TRBV29-1 and TRBJ1-3; TRBD1 might be the D (6 bases). V lost 7 bases and J 4 bases, leaving 20 bases between the germline ends. The CDR3 consists of 15 residues. Germline CDR1 and CDR2: SQVTM and ANQGSEA. CDR3 loop: CSALARDTRGNTIYF. The CDR3 nucleotides read TGCAGCGCCCTGGCCCGGGACACGCGGGGAAACACCATATATTTT.

This chain joins TRBV9 and TRBJ1-3, with D tentatively TRBD1 (6 bases). Germline V gives CDR1 SGDLS, CDR2 YYNGEE. V was pared by 3 bases and J by 2 bases, with 12 bases between. The CDR3 totals 15 residues. The CDR3 loop reads CASSGGGEAGNTIYF. For the CDR3, the DNA is TGTGCCAGCAGCGGAGGGGGGGAGGCTGGAAACACCATATATTTT.

The chain uses TRBV7-2 and TRBJ2-5; tentatively, D is TRBD2 (6 bases). CDR1 is SGHTA and CDR2 is FQGNSA in the germline V gene. CDR3 length equals 14 residues. The V and J ends lost 4 bases and 5 bases respectively, with 14 bases between them. CDR3 coding DNA: TGTGCCAGCAGCTCCCTAGGAGGGCTGGAGACCCAGTACTTC. Residues: CASSSLGGLETQYF.

V gene TRBV7-9 combines with J gene TRBJ2-1, with 10 positions matching TRBD2. Germline V gene data show CDR1 as SEHNR and CDR2 as FQNEAQ (reference sequence). This CDR3 has 17 residues. The trim removed 0 bases at V and 5 bases at J, leaving 7 bases unmatched. CDR3 in amino acids: CASSLAGASGGNNEQFF. The CDR3 DNA follows: TGTGCCAGCAGCTTAGCGGGAGCTAGCGGGGGCAACAATGAGCAGTTCTTC.

The chain recombines TRBV11-1 with TRBJ2-2, with 7 bases that match TRBD1. This CDR3 is 12 amino acids long. Trimming removed 8 bases from V and 7 bases from J; junction bases left unmatched: 4. Per germline, CDR1 SGHAT and CDR2 FQDESV (reference sequence). CDR3 nucleotides: TGTGCCAGCGGGACAGTTGTCGGGGAGCTGTTTTTT. Its translation is CASGTVVGELFF.

This chain uses TRBV10-2 with TRBJ1-6; 9 bases agree with TRBD1. This CDR3 is 16 amino acids long. CDR1 is WSHSY, CDR2 SAAADI, per germline. Unmatched junction bases numbered 5, after V lost 4 bases and J lost 4 bases. This CDR3 reads CASSGRQGGYNSPLHF. The CDR3 bases are TGCGCCAGCAGTGGGCGACAGGGGGGGTATAATTCACCCCTCCACTTT.